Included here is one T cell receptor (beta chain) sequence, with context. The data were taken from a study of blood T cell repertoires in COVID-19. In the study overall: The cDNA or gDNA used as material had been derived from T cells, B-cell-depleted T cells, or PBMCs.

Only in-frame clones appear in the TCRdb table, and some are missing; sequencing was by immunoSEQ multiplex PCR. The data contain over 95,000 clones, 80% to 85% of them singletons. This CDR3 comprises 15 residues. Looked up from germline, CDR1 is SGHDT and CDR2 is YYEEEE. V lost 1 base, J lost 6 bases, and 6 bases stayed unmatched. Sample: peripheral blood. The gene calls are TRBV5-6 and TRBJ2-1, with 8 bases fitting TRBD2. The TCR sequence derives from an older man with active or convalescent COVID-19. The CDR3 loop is CASSLNGGAVNEQFF. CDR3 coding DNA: TGTGCCAGCAGCTTGAACGGGGGGGCCGTCAATGAGCAGTTCTTC.